This is a list of T cell receptor beta chains from one sample in a study of blood T cell repertoires in COVID-19. Libraries were prepared by immunoSEQ multiplex PCR; TCRdb keeps only in-frame clonotypes and omits some of them. The repertoire holds 540,000 or so clones, roughly nine tenths seen once, with about 8% in the top ten. Source material: peripheral blood. These receptors originate from a woman in her 50s with COVID-19, enrolled during active disease. The CDR3 runs from the conserved cysteine through the conserved F or W. The D gene is left open where the match is weak. Clone size is stated in some rows and not others, as once, few, many or a class when expanded.

NA,TRBJ2-7,TRBV19,NA,TGTGCCAGTTCGCTTCAAGCTACCTACGAGCAGTACTTC,CASSLQATYEQYF
once,TRBJ1-1,TRBV29-1,NA,TGCAGCGTTGTTTCCATCGGACTTTTGAACACTGAAGCTTTCTTT,CSVVSIGLLNTEAFF
NA,TRBJ1-2,TRBV19,NA,TGTGCCAGTAGTTATGGCGGCGGCTACACCTTC,CASSYGGGYTF
NA,TRBJ1-2,TRBV6-5,TRBD1,TGTGCCAGCAGTTACTCCCAACAGGGGCGGGGCTACACCTTC,CASSYSQQGRGYTF
NA,TRBJ2-3,TRBV2,TRBD2,TGTGCCAGCAGTGAAATCCAGCGGGATTTCACAGATACGCAGTATTTT,CASSEIQRDFTDTQYF
once,TRBJ1-1,TRBV5-5,NA,TGTGCCAGCAGCTTTGAGACTAACACTGAAGCTTTCTTT,CASSFETNTEAFF
NA,TRBJ1-2,TRBV5-1,NA,TGCGCCAGCAGCTACGGTGATTATGGCTACACCTTC,CASSYGDYGYTF
NA,TRBJ2-2,TRBV6-5,NA,TGTGCCAGCAGTTACCGCCCCCTGCTAAACACCGGGGAGCTGTTTTTT,CASSYRPLLNTGELFF
NA,TRBJ1-2,TRBV9,TRBD1,TGTGCCAGCAGCGTAGCAGCGGGACAGGGAAACGGAGGCTACACCTTC,CASSVAAGQGNGGYTF
NA,TRBJ1-1,TRBV7-9,NA,TGTGCCAGCAGCTCAGAAACTGAAGCTTTCTTT,CASSSETEAFF
few,TRBJ2-1,TRBV4-2,NA,TGTGCCAGCAGCCAAGACGAGCTCCGGGAGCAGTTCTTC,CASSQDELREQFF
NA,TRBJ2-1,TRBV27,NA,TGTGCCAGCAGCTTAACCCGGGGGAACGCCTACAATGAGCAGTTCTTC,CASSLTRGNAYNEQFF
NA,TRBJ2-7,TRBV18,TRBD1,TGTGCCAGCTCCCTCAGAGGACAGGTAATGGGGGAGCAGTACTTC,CASSLRGQVMGEQYF
NA,TRBJ1-5,TRBV28,TRBD1,TGTGCCAGTGAAGACAGGGTTGTGGATCAGCCCCAGCATTTT,CASEDRVVDQPQHF
NA,TRBJ2-3,TRBV4-2,TRBD2,TGTGCCAGCAGCCAAGGAGGAAGCGGGGGGCTCACAGATACGCAGTATTTT,CASSQGGSGGLTDTQYF
NA,TRBJ2-1,TRBV5-1,TRBD1,TGCGCCAGCAGCTTGGAGGGGACAGGGGCGGATGAGCAGTTCTTC,CASSLEGTGADEQFF
NA,TRBJ2-1,TRBV7-9,NA,TGTGCCAGCAGCACCTCCCAGGGAAGCTCCTACAATGAGCAGTTCTTC,CASSTSQGSSYNEQFF
NA,TRBJ1-1,TRBV7-2,NA,TGTGCCAGCACCCTACTCCGGGGGACTAGAGGCTCTGAAGCTTTCTTT,CASTLLRGTRGSEAFF
NA,TRBJ2-3,TRBV9,NA,TGTGCCAGCAGCGTAGTTACAGGGCAGGCAGATACGCAGTATTTT,CASSVVTGQADTQYF
NA,TRBJ2-7,TRBV10-2,TRBD1,TGCGCCAGCAGCGCGGACAGGGACGAGCAGTACTTC,CASSADRDEQYF
NA,TRBJ2-7,TRBV18,NA,TGTGCCAGCTCACGCAACCGGGACACCTACGAGCAGTACTTC,CASSRNRDTYEQYF
NA,TRBJ1-2,TRBV29-1,TRBD1,TGCAGCGATAGAGGGGGGCTACAGGGGGCCGAGGGCTACACCTTC,CSDRGGLQGAEGYTF
NA,TRBJ2-7,TRBV6-5,TRBD2,TGTGCCAGCAGTTACTCTAGCGGGGGATACGAGCAGTACTTC,CASSYSSGGYEQYF
once,TRBJ1-2,TRBV6-1,TRBD1,TGTGCCAGCAGTGATGGGACAGGGGGTTATGGCTACACCTTC,CASSDGTGGYGYTF
NA,TRBJ1-6,TRBV19,NA,TGTGCCAGTACCATGGGGGGGGATAATTCACCCCTCCACTTT,CASTMGGDNSPLHF
NA,TRBJ1-2,TRBV30,NA,TGTGCCTGGAGTGTAAAGGGCAGGGTAGACTATGGCTACACCTTC,CAWSVKGRVDYGYTF
NA,TRBJ2-1,TRBV12-3/TRBV12-4,TRBD2,TGTGCCAGCAGACCGGGACTAGTTGATGAGCAGTTCTTC,CASRPGLVDEQFF
NA,TRBJ1-6,TRBV3-1/TRBV3-2,NA,TGTGCCAGCAGCCCTGTTGCTGAGGGGGGGCCCCTCCACTTT,CASSPVAEGGPLHF
NA,TRBJ2-7,TRBV7-2,NA,TGTGCCAGCAGCTTCAGGGCCCGCTACGAGCAGTACTTC,CASSFRARYEQYF
NA,TRBJ2-1,TRBV10-1,NA,TGCGCCAGCGGGGACGGGGGACGTTCCTACAATGAGCAGTTCTTC,CASGDGGRSYNEQFF
few,TRBJ1-5,TRBV5-1,NA,TGCGCCAGCAGCTTGTCCGGGGGAGATCAGCCCCAGCATTTT,CASSLSGGDQPQHF
NA,TRBJ2-7,TRBV11-2,TRBD1,TGTGCCAGCTTACAGGGGCATCGGGACGAGCAGTACTTC,CASLQGHRDEQYF
NA,TRBJ1-2,TRBV18,TRBD1,TGTGCCAGCTCACCGGGACAGGGGCGGGAAGGCTACACCTTC,CASSPGQGREGYTF
NA,TRBJ2-4,TRBV19,NA,TGTGCCAGTAGTATACTAGCTTGGGCAAACATTCAGTACTTC,CASSILAWANIQYF
NA,TRBJ2-2,TRBV12-5,TRBD1,TGTGCTAGTGGTTCCAACCGCAGGGGGTATGGACCTACCGGGGAGCTGTTTTTT,CASGSNRRGYGPTGELFF
NA,TRBJ2-7,TRBV11-2,TRBD1,TGTGCCAGCAGCGCCCGGGACAGGGACGAGCAGTACTTC,CASSARDRDEQYF
NA,TRBJ1-3,TRBV6-5,TRBD1,TGTGCCAGCACGGGGGACAGGGCTGGAAACACCATATATTTT,CASTGDRAGNTIYF
NA,TRBJ2-1,TRBV7-9,TRBD2,TGTGCCAGCAGCTTAGACAGCGGGGGGCCTTCGGACAATGAGCAGTTCTTC,CASSLDSGGPSDNEQFF
few,TRBJ1-4,TRBV28,NA,TGTGCCACCCTCGCTTACGATTCGGGTGAAAAACTGTTTTTT,CATLAYDSGEKLFF
NA,TRBJ2-1,TRBV7-9,TRBD2,TGTGCCAGCAGGGCGGGGGGGACCTACAATGAGCAGTTCTTC,CASRAGGTYNEQFF
NA,TRBJ2-1,TRBV7-9,NA,TGTGCCAGCAGCGGGAGTTCCAATGAGCAGTTCTTC,CASSGSSNEQFF
NA,TRBJ2-3,TRBV6-4,TRBD2,TGTGCCAGCAGCCGGACTAGCGGGATGAGCACAGATACGCAGTATTTT,CASSRTSGMSTDTQYF
NA,TRBJ1-5,TRBV6-5,NA,TGTGCCAGCAGAGCCCATAGCAATCAGCCCCAGCATTTT,CASRAHSNQPQHF
NA,TRBJ2-7,TRBV5-4,NA,TGTGCCAGCAGCTTGGACGGTACAGGGTCCTACGAGCAGTACTTC,CASSLDGTGSYEQYF
NA,TRBJ1-2,TRBV30,NA,TGTGCCTGGAAACGGACGGAGGAAAGAGGCTACACCTTC,CAWKRTEERGYTF
NA,TRBJ1-2,TRBV30,TRBD1,TGTGCCTATCTGACAGGGGGTGGCTACACCTTC,CAYLTGGGYTF